This TCR beta chain derives from a study of regulatory T cells in long-lasting Graves disease. Time point of the sample: newly diagnosed GD, antithyroid drugs for less than 3 months. Making the TCR library involved RNA that had been extracted from PBMCs. Building the TCR beta libraries relied on iRepertoire HTBI primers, and CDR3 regions underwent Arm-PCR. Using its own MiXCR run on the multiplex PCR reads, TCRdb lists one record per CDR3 protein. This table has 370,000 or so distinct CDR3 sequences, about 17% appearing once. The data also belong to a second study, concerning T cells in Graves' hyperthyroidism and ophthalmopathy.

Source: peripheral blood mononuclear cells (PBMCs), taken at new diagnosis, from a patient treated with antithyroid drugs. This receptor was obtained from a young woman with Graves disease.

The CDR3 DNA reads TGTGCCAGCAGTCATATCGCCCCGGCGGGCAATCAGCCCCAGCATTTT. Translated, it gives CASSHIAPAGNQPQHF. This chain connects TRBV27 to TRBJ1-5; no clear D gene. Trimming stripped 5 bases from V and 2 bases from J, with 16 bases between. The germline CDR1 and CDR2 sequences are MNHEY and SMNVEV (reference sequence). This CDR3 spans 16 amino acids.